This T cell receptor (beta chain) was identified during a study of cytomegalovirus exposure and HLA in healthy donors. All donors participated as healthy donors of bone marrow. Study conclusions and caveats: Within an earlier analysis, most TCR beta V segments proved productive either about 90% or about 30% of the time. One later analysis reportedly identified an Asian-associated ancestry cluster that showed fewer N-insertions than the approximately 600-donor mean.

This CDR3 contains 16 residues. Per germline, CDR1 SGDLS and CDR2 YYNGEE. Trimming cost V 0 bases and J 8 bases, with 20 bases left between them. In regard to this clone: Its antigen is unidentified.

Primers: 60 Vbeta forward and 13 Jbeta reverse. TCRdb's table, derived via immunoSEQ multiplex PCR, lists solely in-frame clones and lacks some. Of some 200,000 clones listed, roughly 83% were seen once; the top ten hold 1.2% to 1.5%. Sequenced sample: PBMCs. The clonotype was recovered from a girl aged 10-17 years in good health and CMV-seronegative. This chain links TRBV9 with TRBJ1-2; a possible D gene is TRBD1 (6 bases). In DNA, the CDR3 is TGTGCCAGCAGCGTAGCCTCTACCGGGACACTGATAGGCTACACCTTC. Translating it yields CASSVASTGTLIGYTF. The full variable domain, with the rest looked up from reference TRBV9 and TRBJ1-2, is DSGVTQTPKHLITATGQRVTLRCSPRSGDLSVYWYQQSLDQGLQFLIQYYNGEERAKGNILERFSAQQFPDLHSELNLSSLELGDSALYFCASSVASTGTLIGYTFGSGTRLTVV.